The TCR beta chain under discussion was sequenced for a study of OX40 agonist ivuxolimab in advanced cancers. For context, the study as a whole: Ivuxolimab was an agonistic, fully human IgG2 monoclonal antibody directed against OX40 (CD134), a costimulatory receptor. Intravenous ivuxolimab was administered to patients every 2 weeks at six dose levels: 0.01, 0.1, 0.3, 1.5, 3 and 10 mg/kg. Of the roughly 51 patients in dose escalation, around 20 had hepatocellular carcinoma, some 15 had melanoma, 9 had renal cell carcinoma and 9 had head and neck cancer. In the dose-escalation cohort, 70% to 85% of patients were male, and the mean age was about 55 years, with a range of roughly 20 to 80. Patients were allowed to have had prior anti-PD-1, anti-PD-L1 or anti-CTLA-4 therapy, and 40% of the dose-escalation patients had been treated with checkpoint inhibitors. Partial responses occurred in three dose-escalation patients, of whom one had hepatocellular carcinoma and two had cutaneous melanoma. Peripheral TCRbeta sequencing aimed to test whether ivuxolimab altered TCR sequence diversity and caused clonal T-cell expansion. The monotherapy dose-escalation portion (N ≈ 52 patients) of the phase I ivuxolimab trial is reported in the paper. Broad study findings and their caveats: At doses from 0.1 to 3.0 mg/kg, clonal expansion was seen in both CD4+ and CD8+ blood T cells between baseline and week 6. After ivuxolimab, CD8+ T cells had more expanded clones than CD4+ T cells on average. The antigen specificity of the peripheral T cells that underwent clonal expansion was not determined. Partial responders in the 0.1-3.0 mg/kg groups had among the lowest normalized peripheral clonal expansion, especially among CD8+ T cells. Low levels of normalized T-cell clonal expansion were also shown by some nonresponding patients.

For sequencing of the TCRbeta CDR3 region, genomic DNA was extracted from the sorted cells. The immunoSEQ Assay was used for sequencing of TCRbeta CDR3 regions. This immuneACCESS table, as held by TCRdb, lists in-frame sequences with V and J called but not all clones. Of the missing ones, under half trace to an unresolved V gene in checked studies; the others have no known cause. This sample has some 100,000 clones in its table, and roughly 90% of those were observed once. The ten largest account for approximately 0.16% of the sample. Comment on this clone: Its recognized antigen is unknown. There are no base qualities to consult, and no much larger clone falls within one base.

Clipping removes 7 bases from V and 6 bases from J, with 10 as the unmatched junction base count. Counted from cysteine to phenylalanine, this CDR3 has 17 amino acids. Solely the CDR3 DNA is kept, with 51 bases framed from the first base. CDR1 and CDR2, looked up from the germline V gene, are SGHNT and YENEEA. The trial excluded patients who had a history of autoimmune disease or who were on systemic immunosuppression. In every dose cohort, peripheral blood was drawn for TCR sequencing at baseline, cycle 4 day 1, and cycle 7 day 1. The samples were drawn from a first-in-human, open-label, multicenter phase I dose-escalation trial of ivuxolimab. Adults with locally advanced or metastatic melanoma, renal cell, hepatocellular, or head and neck squamous cell carcinoma were enrolled in the trial. Before TCR sequencing, CD4+ and CD8+ T cells were separately sorted from peripheral blood.

The sample in question was CD4+ or CD8+ T cells sorted from blood, obtained in a trial of the OX40 agonist ivuxolimab. The chain uses TRBV11-3 and TRBJ2-1, and TRBD2 aligns with 15 junction nucleotides. This receptor was taken from an adult with an advanced solid tumor such as melanoma, head and neck, liver or kidney cancer. The DNA sequence reads TGTGCCAGCAACACCGGAGGGACTAGCGGGGGGATCAATGAGCAGTTCTTC. It specifies CASNTGGTSGGINEQFF.